These T cell receptor beta chains were read from a single sample in a study of breast tumors, draining lymph nodes, adjacent tissues. TCRdb reprocessed the multiplex PCR reads via MiXCR and lists one record per CDR3 protein. The table includes some 130,000 distinct CDR3 sequences, about a fifth detected once. The sequenced sample was axillary lymph node tissue. Receptors originate from a female donor with breast cancer. Some clones in this sample may be carry-over from other donors' samples. The CDR3 runs from the conserved cysteine through the conserved F or W. A D gene is named only where the DNA matches it firmly. Some rows mark clone size as missing; the rest say once, few, many or name a class of expanded clone.

j_gene	d_gene	v_gene	abundance	CDR3nt	CDR3aa
TRBJ1-5	TRBD1	TRBV6-5	few	TGTGCCAGCAGTTACTCCGGGACAGGGCTTAATCAGCCCCAGCATTTT	CASSYSGTGLNQPQHF
TRBJ2-5	TRBD2	TRBV20-1	many	TGCAGTCCAGCGTTGATAGCGGGCGAGACCCAGTACTTC	CSPALIAGETQYF
TRBJ2-3	.	TRBV7-2	many	TGTGCCAGCAGCTTAAGGTCAGGATCAGATACGCAGTATTTT	CASSLRSGSDTQYF
TRBJ1-4	.	TRBV19	many	TGTGCCAGTAGTTGGGACACATCAACTAATGAAAAACTGTTTTTT	CASSWDTSTNEKLFF
TRBJ2-2	TRBD1	TRBV9	.	TGTGCCAGCAGCGTATGGGAGCGACAGGGGGCCGGGGAGCTGCTTTTT	CASSVWERQGAGELLF
TRBJ2-3	.	TRBV5-1	many	TGCGCCAGCGGCCGTTCAGGACTGGCAGATACGCAGTATTTT	CASGRSGLADTQYF
TRBJ2-1	TRBD1	TRBV12-3/TRBV12-4	many	TGTGCCAGCAGTAGGGACAGCATCAATGAGCAGTTCTTC	CASSRDSINEQFF
TRBJ2-7	.	TRBV12-3/TRBV12-4	many	TGTGCCAGCAGTTACCGTTACGAGCAGTACTTC	CASSYRYEQYF
TRBJ2-7	.	TRBV27	few	TGTGCCAGCACTCGGGCAGGGTCCTACGAGCAGTACTTC	CASTRAGSYEQYF
TRBJ2-3	.	TRBV28	.	TGTGCCAGCAGTCCCCGGCCAACAGATACGCAGTATTTT	CASSPRPTDTQYF
TRBJ2-6	.	TRBV5-4	few	TGTGCCAGCAGCTTGCCCAATATTGGAGACTCTGGGGCCAACGTCCTGACTTTC	CASSLPNIGDSGANVLTF
TRBJ2-1	TRBD2	TRBV20-1	many	TGCAGTGCAATCGTACTAGCGGGAGCCTTGTCCTACAATGAGCAGTTCTTC	CSAIVLAGALSYNEQFF
TRBJ2-5	.	TRBV4-2	many	TGTGCCAGCAGCCCCGCAGGAGGGGCTGTCGAGACCCAGTACTTC	CASSPAGGAVETQYF
TRBJ2-7	TRBD2	TRBV28	.	TGTGCCAGCAGTGGGCGGGAGGTACCCTACGAGCAGTACTTC	CASSGREVPYEQYF
TRBJ2-6	.	TRBV10-2	many	TGCGCCAGCAGACCAGGGTCAGGGGCCAACGTCCTGACTTTC	CASRPGSGANVLTF
TRBJ2-2	.	TRBV30	.	TGTGCCTGGACCCCCGGGACGGGCGCGGCCGGGGAGCTGTTTTTT	CAWTPGTGAAGELFF
TRBJ1-5	TRBD1	TRBV20-1	many	TGCAGTGCCCTCGGTGCCGGGACAGGGCATCAGCCCCAGCATTTT	CSALGAGTGHQPQHF
TRBJ2-7	TRBD1	TRBV20-1	many	TGCAGTGCTAGTAAGGAGGACAGGCCTTCCTACGAGCAGTACTTC	CSASKEDRPSYEQYF
TRBJ2-7	.	TRBV15	many	TGTGCCACCAGCAGATCCCCAGCGGAGGGTTCCTACGAGCAGTACTTC	CATSRSPAEGSYEQYF
TRBJ2-7	TRBD2	TRBV15	many	TGTGCCACCAGCAGTACCCCTCGACTAGCGGGAGCCTCGGTCCTCATCTACGAGCAGTACTTC	CATSSTPRLAGASVLIYEQYF
TRBJ2-7	.	TRBV20-1	many	TGCAGTGCCCTAAGTCTGCTAGATGGTTACGAGCAGTACTTC	CSALSLLDGYEQYF
TRBJ2-1	TRBD2	TRBV7-3	many	TGTGCCAGCAGCTTAGGACTAGCGTCCTACAATGAGCAGTTCTTC	CASSLGLASYNEQFF
TRBJ2-1	TRBD2	TRBV5-8	many	TGTGCCAGCAGCAAAAACGGACTAGCGGGAGGGCCCAGTGAGCAGTTCTTC	CASSKNGLAGGPSEQFF
TRBJ2-7	TRBD2	TRBV20-1	many	TGCAGTGCTAGAGAGGGACTAGCGGGAGTTAACGAGCAGTACTTC	CSAREGLAGVNEQYF